Each of the 25 T cell receptor beta chains below was sequenced from the same sample in a study of blood T cells in healthy people across ages. A second PCR of about 7 to 12 cycles used a sample-barcoded 5' primer and a J-beta primer mix. TCRdb processed the 5' RACE reads anew with MiXCR; each CDR3 protein has one entry. The sample has over 1,500,000 distinct CDR3 sequences; approximately 39% are singletons. Sequenced material: blood. All receptors come from a human donor in good health.

This clonotype was observed a handful of times. The J gene is TRBJ1-2, the V gene TRBV6-5, with D perhaps matching TRBD1 (5 bases). The CDR3 sequence is 15 residues long. Germline CDR1 reads MNHEY; CDR2 reads SVGAGI. The V end was cut by 2 bases, the J end by 7 bases, with 17 bases between. DNA for the CDR3: TGTGCCAGCAGTTACAGGGGTTTTGAAGGGCTTGGCTACACCTTC. Residues: CASSYRGFEGLGYTF.

This rearrangement joins TRBV29-1 to TRBJ2-3; D may match TRBD1 or TRBD2 (5 bases each). The CDR3 consists of 13 residues. V lost 1 base to trimming and J lost 2 bases, with 7 bases between them. Germline loops: CDR1 SQVTM, CDR2 ANQGSEA. Here the CDR3 reads CSVEGGNTDTQYF. The CDR3 DNA follows: TGCAGCGTTGAAGGGGGGAACACAGATACGCAGTATTTT.

This sequence joins TRBV12-3 or TRBV12-4 and TRBJ1-2, with D maybe TRBD1 (5 bases). The CDR3 is made up of 13 amino acids. Trimming pared 7 bases from V and 8 bases from J, leaving 17 bases between. The CDR3 spells CASTLGGRYGYTF. The DNA for the CDR3 is TGTGCCAGCACCCTGGGGGGTCGTTACGGCTACACCTTC.

The chain uses TRBV29-1 and TRBJ2-1, with 7 bases identical to TRBD2. V trimming: 5 bases; J trimming: 12 bases; junction bases outside the gene matches: 7. The CDR3 is 11 amino acids. Germline V gene data show CDR1 as SQVTM and CDR2 as ANQGSEA. In DNA, the CDR3 is TGCAGCGTTCTGACTAGCTGGGGGCAGTTCTTC. It encodes CSVLTSWGQFF.

This clonotype was counted only a few times. The chain recombines TRBV7-6 with TRBJ2-7; no clear D. The V gene lost 1 base and the J gene lost 5 bases, with 6 bases spanning the gap. The CDR3 loop spans 12 amino acids. Germline lookup yields CDR1 SGHVS and CDR2 FNYEAQ. CDR3 sequence (DNA): TGTGCCAGCAGCTTAGGCAGAAACGAGCAGTACTTC. Translated: CASSLGRNEQYF.

The rearrangement joins TRBV4-1 to TRBJ2-7; TRBD2 agrees at 10 bases. V shed 0 bases, J shed 2 bases, and the junction held 4 bases outside the gene matches. Germline CDR1 is MGHRA and CDR2 is YSYEKL. There are 16 residues in the CDR3. Here the CDR3 reads CASSQDSLAGAYEQYF. DNA of the CDR3: TGCGCCAGCAGCCAAGACAGTCTAGCGGGGGCCTACGAGCAGTACTTC.

In its sample, this clonotype was seen a few times. The chain employs TRBV20-1 and TRBJ2-1; 9 nucleotides agree with TRBD1. CDR1 is DFQATT, CDR2 SNEGSKA, per germline (reference sequence). With 6 bases clipped from V and 7 bases from J, the junction kept 10 bases outside the gene matches. The CDR3 is made up of 14 amino acids. The CDR3, as DNA: TGCAGTGCCAGCAGGGACAGGGTCTGGAATGAGCAGTTCTTC. Its translation: CSASRDRVWNEQFF.

V usage is TRBV20-1 and J usage is TRBJ1-2, with 9 bases that match TRBD1. The germline V gene encodes CDR1 DFQATT and CDR2 SNEGSKA (reference sequence). V lost 4 bases, J lost 3 bases, and 12 bases stayed unmatched. This CDR3 has 16 residues. The CDR3 region is CSATGTGNRGDYGYTF. CDR3 sequence (DNA): TGCAGTGCTACTGGGACAGGGAATAGGGGTGACTATGGCTACACCTTC.

This rearrangement joins TRBV6-2 or TRBV6-3 to TRBJ2-1, with TRBD1 matching over 9 bases. Trimming at V came to 7 bases and at J to 8 bases, leaving 12 bases not matched to a gene. The CDR3 has 15 residues. CDR1 and CDR2 (germline): MNHEY, SVGEGT. The CDR3 reads CASTHRGQKDDEQFF. CDR3 DNA: TGTGCCAGCACACACAGGGGGCAAAAGGACGATGAGCAGTTCTTC.

This chain uses TRBV7-9 with TRBJ1-2; D may be TRBD1 (6 bases). In germline, CDR1 is SEHNR, CDR2 FQNEAQ (reference sequence). This CDR3 has 15 amino acids. V lost 3 bases to trimming and J lost 6 bases, with 17 bases between them. The CDR3 loop is CASSFLQGGLDGYTF. The CDR3 DNA sequence: TGTGCCAGCAGCTTCCTACAGGGAGGGCTTGATGGCTACACCTTC.

V and J are TRBV27 and TRBJ1-1; a possible D gene is TRBD1 (5 bases). Trimming took 3 bases from V and 1 from J, leaving 15 bases between them. The V gene's germline CDR1 is MNHEY and CDR2 SMNVEV (reference sequence). The CDR3 is made up of 16 amino acids. The CDR3 bases are TGTGCCAGCAGTTTTAGTCAGGGAGCAGGGAACACTGAAGCTTTCTTT. Translation: CASSFSQGAGNTEAFF.

Note on this clonotype: This may stem from a read error, because a much larger clone lies one nucleotide away. The J gene is TRBJ2-4, the V gene TRBV10-3, with 15 bases fitting TRBD2. The J call may be mistaken, given a closer DNA end match to TRBJ2-7. The CDR3 consists of 16 residues. Looked up from germline, CDR1 is ENHRY and CDR2 is SYGVKD. CDR3 sequence: CAISGGLAGGHYEQYF. CDR3 DNA sequence: TGTGCCATCAGTGGCGGACTAGCGGGGGGGCATTACGAGCAGTACTTC.

This clonotype has a handful of counts. The rearrangement uses TRBV15 and TRBJ2-7; 9 bases are shared with TRBD1. This CDR3 spans 16 amino acids. Germline loops: CDR1 LNHNV, CDR2 YYDKDF (reference sequence). Trimming took 2 bases from V and 2 from J; bases not matched to a gene: 7. The CDR3 loop reads CATSRPPGQGAYEQYF. The CDR3 DNA follows: TGTGCCACCAGCAGACCTCCGGGACAGGGAGCCTACGAGCAGTACTTC.

This clonotype has more than one count but fewer than ten. The V call is TRBV2, the J call TRBJ2-1, with 9 bases aligning to TRBD1. The CDR3 contains 15 residues. Germline trimming cut 2 bases from V and 14 bases from J; bases unmatched to any gene: 13. CDR1 and CDR2 (germline): SNHLY, FYNNEI. The CDR3 sequence: CASSEWETGGSREFF. CDR3 DNA sequence: TGTGCCAGCAGTGAATGGGAGACAGGGGGTTCCAGGGAGTTCTTC.

The chain links TRBV24-1 to TRBJ2-1; 7 nucleotides line up with TRBD1. This CDR3 has 15 amino acids. Germline CDR1 reads KGHDR; CDR2 reads SFDVKD. V shed 2 bases, J shed 13 bases, and the junction held 13 bases outside the gene matches. Here the CDR3 reads CATSDSPSTGYRQFF. The CDR3 DNA is TGTGCCACCAGTGATTCACCGTCGACAGGGTATCGCCAGTTCTTC.

This chain uses TRBV27 with TRBJ2-3; D remains ambiguous. The CDR3 length is 13 residues. Germline V lookup: CDR1 MNHEY, CDR2 SMNVEV (reference sequence). The ends were cut back, 8 bases at V and 4 bases at J, with 13 bases in the middle. The CDR3 loop is CASSIPGADTQYF. In DNA, the CDR3 is TGTGCCAGCTCGATCCCAGGCGCAGATACGCAGTATTTT.

This chain uses TRBV20-1 with TRBJ2-5; 13 bases are a match to TRBD2. This CDR3 contains 18 residues. Per germline, CDR1 DFQATT and CDR2 SNEGSKA (reference sequence). The V and J ends lost 5 bases and 5 bases, in that order; junction bases with no gene match: 17. CDR3 sequence (DNA): TGCAGTGCTGAAACTAGCGGGGGGGCCTATATGTTCGATGAGACCCAGTACTTC. Its translation is CSAETSGGAYMFDETQYF.

CDR3 bases: TGTGCCAGCAGCCTACTGGGGGGCCCGGATGGCTACACCTTC. Protein sequence: CASSLLGGPDGYTF. J is TRBJ1-2 and V is TRBV12-3 or TRBV12-4; D possibly corresponds to TRBD1 (6 bases). This CDR3 has 14 residues. Between the trimmed V and J ends, which lost 6 bases and 6 bases, there was a span of 17 bases.

The chain uses TRBV27 and TRBJ2-5, with D possibly matching TRBD2 (5 bases). With 2 bases removed from V and 5 bases from J, the gap between germline ends came to 15 bases. Per germline, CDR1 MNHEY and CDR2 SMNVEV (reference sequence). This CDR3 comprises 15 residues. CDR3 loop: CASSLRGILGETQYF. In DNA, the CDR3 is TGTGCCAGCAGTTTACGGGGTATTTTGGGGGAGACCCAGTACTTC.

The chain recombines TRBV12-3 or TRBV12-4 with TRBJ2-3; 11 bases align to TRBD2. J was trimmed by 8 bases and V by 3 bases; bases with no gene match: 7. CDR3 size: 15 residues. The CDR3 sequence is CASSLVAGGLGTQYF. In DNA form, the CDR3 reads TGTGCCAGCAGTTTGGTAGCGGGGGGGCTAGGTACGCAGTATTTT.

Only a few counts were recorded for this clonotype. In nucleotides, the CDR3 is TGCAGCGTTGGAGGGACGGGTCCCTACGAGCAGTACTTC. The encoded protein is CSVGGTGPYEQYF. The chain combines TRBV29-1 with TRBJ2-7; either TRBD1 or TRBD2 may fit D (5 bases each). The CDR3 is made up of 13 amino acids. Germline CDR1 reads SQVTM; CDR2 reads ANQGSEA. V lost 4 bases to trimming and J lost 2 bases, with 12 bases between them.

The genes are TRBV7-6 and TRBJ2-3; perhaps TRBD1 as D (6 bases). CDR3 length: 15 amino acids. Looked up from germline, CDR1 is SGHVS and CDR2 is FNYEAQ. The V gene lost 0 bases and the J gene lost 5 bases, with 12 bases spanning the gap. Here the CDR3 DNA reads TGTGCCAGCAGCTTAGCTGGGGGCGGAATAGATACGCAGTATTTT. This codes for CASSLAGGGIDTQYF.

J is TRBJ2-6 and V is TRBV5-6; maybe TRBD2 (6 bases). Trimming stripped 6 bases from V and 2 bases from J, with 15 bases between. The CDR3 sequence is 16 residues long. Germline V gene data show CDR1 as SGHDT and CDR2 as YYEEEE. In DNA form, the CDR3 reads TGTGCCAGCATCCCCAATGGAGGGACTGGGGCCAACGTCCTGACTTTC. Translated: CASIPNGGTGANVLTF.

CDR3: CASTLGTGVHEQYF. The CDR3 DNA reads as TGTGCCAGCACCCTCGGGACAGGGGTTCACGAGCAGTACTTC. This chain connects TRBV9 to TRBJ2-7; 10 bases align to TRBD1. The germline gives CDR1 SGDLS, CDR2 YYNGEE. V shed 6 bases, J shed 5 bases, and the junction held 8 bases outside the gene matches. The CDR3 spans 14 residues.

This clonotype occurred a few times. V and J are TRBV12-3 or TRBV12-4 and TRBJ1-2; perhaps TRBD1 as D (6 bases). Trimming left V 1 base short and J 6 bases short, with 12 bases between. This CDR3 has 14 amino acids. The CDR3 region is CASSLGGPLDGYTF. CDR3 nucleotides: TGTGCCAGCAGTTTAGGGGGGCCCCTAGATGGCTACACCTTC.